These 24 T cell receptor beta chains originate from one sample sequenced in a study of OX40 agonist ivuxolimab in advanced cancers. Library preparation employed the immunoSEQ multiplex PCR assay. The table comes from immuneACCESS by way of TCRdb, which keeps in-frame sequences with V and J called. Part of the clones is missing from these tables; in studies checked, under half for an unresolved V gene and the rest for unknown reasons. For this sample there are roughly 46,000 clones; 82% appear just once. The ten largest clones add up to about 1.8% of the sample. The sample consisted of CD4+ or CD8+ T cells sorted from blood, taken in a trial of the OX40 agonist ivuxolimab. The receptors were gathered from an adult with an advanced solid tumor such as melanoma, head and neck, liver or kidney cancer.

The V call is TRBV4-1, the J call TRBJ2-6; D gene uncertain. The CDR3 totals 16 residues. Between the trimmed V and J ends, which lost 1 base and 2 bases, there was a span of 9 bases. CDR1 and CDR2 from the germline V gene are MGHRA and YSYEKL. The CDR3 bases are TGCGCCAGCAGCCAAGGTGAAGATACTGGGGCCAACGTCCTGACTTTC. Its protein is CASSQGEDTGANVLTF.

This chain connects TRBV9 to TRBJ2-3; either TRBD1 or TRBD2 may supply D (5 bases each). Germline-derived CDR1 and CDR2 are SGDLS and YYNGEE. Trimming cost V 4 bases and J 2 bases, with 11 bases left between them. The CDR3 is made up of 14 amino acids. The CDR3 spells CASSSRGTTDTQYF. CDR3 in DNA: TGTGCCAGCAGCTCCCGTGGGACCACAGATACGCAGTATTTT.

The chain links TRBV30 to TRBJ1-5; no clear D gene. The CDR3 length is 15 residues. Germline V lookup: CDR1 GTSNPN, CDR2 SVGIG (reference sequence). V lost 5 bases, J lost 2 bases, and 16 bases lay in between. The CDR3 nucleotides are TGTGCCTGGGAAAAAGGAGGAGCGGGCAATCAGCCCCAGCATTTT. Translating it yields CAWEKGGAGNQPQHF.

The rearrangement links TRBV6-6 to TRBJ1-1; the D is unclear. The CDR3 length is 15 residues. Looked up from germline, CDR1 is MNHNY and CDR2 is SVGAGI (reference sequence). The V and J ends lost 4 bases and 1 base respectively, with 13 bases between them. CDR3 in DNA: TGTGCCAGCAGTTTAGAAGGACGGAAGAACACTGAAGCTTTCTTT. Its translation: CASSLEGRKNTEAFF.

J is TRBJ2-7 and V is TRBV11-2; 8 positions agree with TRBD2. Germline V gene data show CDR1 as SGHAT and CDR2 as FQNNGV. The CDR3 consists of 15 residues. Trimming cost V 5 bases and J 2 bases; bases outside gene matches: 8. As DNA, the CDR3 is TGTGCCAGCAGCCAAGTGGAGACTAGCGCCTACGAGCAGTACTTC. It encodes CASSQVETSAYEQYF. The full variable domain, in which reference TRBV11-2 and TRBJ2-7 provide the parts outside the CDR3, is EAGVAQSPRYKIIEKRQSVAFWCNPISGHATLYWYQQILGQGPKLLIQFQNNGVVDDSQLPKDRFSAERLKGVDSTLKIQPAKLEDSAVYLCASSQVETSAYEQYFGPGTRLTVT.

The J gene is TRBJ2-2, the V gene TRBV19, with a possible D match to TRBD2 (6 bases). The germline V gene encodes CDR1 LNHDA and CDR2 SQIVND (reference sequence). The CDR3 runs 14 residues. V was shortened by 2 bases and J by 6 bases, with 10 bases between the two germline ends. CDR3 nucleotide sequence: TGTGCCAGTAGTATATCACTAGCAGCCGGGGAGCTGTTTTTT. Encoded protein: CASSISLAAGELFF.

This chain uses TRBV2 with TRBJ2-7; 7 bases are a match to TRBD1. The CDR3 contains 14 residues. Trimming cost V 6 bases and J 3 bases; bases outside gene matches: 8. Germline-derived CDR1 and CDR2 are SNHLY and FYNNEI. CDR3: CASRREGQVYEQYF. Here the CDR3 DNA reads TGTGCCAGCAGACGTGAAGGACAGGTCTACGAGCAGTACTTC.

V and J are TRBV15 and TRBJ2-1; D perhaps matches TRBD2 (6 bases). Germline V gene lookup returns CDR1 LNHNV and CDR2 YYDKDF (reference sequence). The CDR3 contains 14 residues. V was shortened by 1 base and J by 6 bases, with 10 bases between the two germline ends. In DNA form, the CDR3 reads TGTGCCACCAGCAGAGTGGGAGGAATCAATGAGCAGTTCTTC. This encodes CATSRVGGINEQFF.

The rearrangement joins TRBV10-3 to TRBJ1-6; 8 bases match TRBD1. This CDR3 region has 14 residues. V shed 2 bases, J shed 9 bases, and the junction held 3 bases outside the gene matches. Germline CDR1 ENHRY, CDR2 SYGVKD. CDR3 in amino acids: CAISEDRGGSPLHF. CDR3 nucleotide sequence: TGTGCCATCAGTGAGGACAGGGGTGGTTCACCCCTCCACTTT.

CDR3 sequence: CASSLDGRTSTDTQYF. The CDR3, as DNA: TGCGCCAGCAGCTTGGATGGCAGAACTAGCACAGATACGCAGTATTTT. This chain uses TRBV5-1 with TRBJ2-3; D unresolved. The V end was cut by 0 bases, the J end by 0 bases, with 11 bases between. In germline, CDR1 is SGHRS, CDR2 YFSETQ. The CDR3 has 16 residues.

This clone was seen just once. The V and J genes are TRBV6-5 and TRBJ2-2; 8 bases are a match to TRBD1. Germline CDR1 is MNHEY and CDR2 is SVGAGI. V gave up 6 bases and J gave up 7 bases; unmatched junction bases: 4. The CDR3 spans 13 residues. The CDR3 loop is CASRATGGGELFF. CDR3 nucleotide sequence: TGTGCCAGCAGAGCCACAGGGGGCGGGGAGCTGTTTTTT.

This chain links TRBV7-2 with TRBJ1-1, with a possible D match to TRBD1 (5 bases). The V and J ends lost 1 base and 0 bases respectively, with 6 bases between them. CDR3 length: 14 residues. The germline gives CDR1 SGHTA, CDR2 FQGNSA. CDR3 amino acids: CASSLDRMNTEAFF. The CDR3 DNA sequence: TGTGCCAGCAGCTTAGACAGGATGAACACTGAAGCTTTCTTT. Full variable domain (outside the CDR3, taken from reference TRBV7-2 and TRBJ1-1): GAGVSQSPSNKVTEKGKDVELRCDPISGHTALYWYRQSLGQGLEFLIYFQGNSAPDKSGLPSDRFSAERTGGSVSTLTIQRTQQEDSAVYLCASSLDRMNTEAFFGQGTRLTVV.

The chain is built from TRBV29-1 and TRBJ1-2; D call uncertain. The germline V gene has CDR1 SQVTM and CDR2 ANQGSEA. V was shortened by 4 bases and J by 14 bases, with 14 bases between the two germline ends. CDR3 size: 10 residues. CDR3 sequence reads: CSVVGVESTF. In DNA form, the CDR3 reads TGCAGCGTTGTTGGGGTCGAGTCGACCTTC.

The V call is TRBV7-2, the J call TRBJ1-2; no clear D. Germline loops: CDR1 SGHTA, CDR2 FQGNSA. The CDR3 contains 13 residues. Between the trimmed V and J ends, which lost 1 base and 4 bases, there was a span of 7 bases. The CDR3 coding sequence is TGTGCCAGCAGCTTAGACCAAAGCTATGGCTACACCTTC. Protein sequence: CASSLDQSYGYTF.

The J gene is TRBJ1-2, the V gene TRBV6-1, with unresolved D. The germline V and J ends were trimmed by 6 bases and 4 bases, with 15 bases remaining between them. CDR1 is MNHNS and CDR2 is SASEGT in the germline V gene. This CDR3 has 14 amino acids. The CDR3 nucleotides read TGTGCCAGCAGAGTGGGCCAAGGGAGCTATGGCTACACCTTC. It encodes CASRVGQGSYGYTF.

The rearrangement joins TRBV30 to TRBJ2-7, with 10 nucleotides matching TRBD1. After removal of 2 bases from V and 0 bases from J, the junction contained 10 bases not matched to a gene. CDR3 length equals 17 residues. Germline V gene data show CDR1 as GTSNPN and CDR2 as SVGIG (reference sequence). The CDR3 loop reads CAWSRSGTGVLSYEQYF. The DNA for the CDR3 is TGTGCCTGGAGTCGATCCGGGACAGGGGTTCTCTCCTACGAGCAGTACTTC.

Of note for this clone: The same CDR3 arises from other DNA sequences in this sample as well. The genes are TRBV6-1 and TRBJ1-5; 10 bases map to TRBD1. Germline CDR1 is MNHNS and CDR2 is SASEGT. Trimming took 4 bases from V and 4 from J; bases not matched to a gene: 1. The CDR3 has 14 amino acids. The CDR3 region is CASSGQGANQPQHF. Here the CDR3 DNA reads TGTGCCAGCAGTGGACAGGGGGCGAATCAGCCCCAGCATTTT.

J is TRBJ1-3 and V is TRBV5-1; D gene unclear. The CDR3 totals 14 residues. Trimming stripped 5 bases from V and 0 bases from J, with 9 bases between. Germline V gives CDR1 SGHRS, CDR2 YFSETQ. CDR3 residues: CASRGSTSGNTIYF. The CDR3 DNA reads as TGCGCCAGCAGAGGGAGTACCTCTGGAAACACCATATATTTT.

This rearrangement joins TRBV5-1 to TRBJ2-3, with 8 nucleotides matching TRBD2. From germline, CDR1 is SGHRS and CDR2 YFSETQ. The junction had 9 bases not matched to a gene; V was cut back by 1 base and J by 5 bases. The CDR3 spans 16 residues. The CDR3 nucleotides are TGCGCCAGCAGCTTGAGTACGGCGGGGGGTGGAGATACGCAGTATTTT. It encodes CASSLSTAGGGDTQYF.

This clone has just one count. This chain links TRBV7-2 with TRBJ1-6; 7 nucleotides line up with TRBD1. Per germline, CDR1 SGHTA and CDR2 FQGNSA. The CDR3 sequence is 14 residues long. After removal of 1 base from V and 9 bases from J, the junction contained 3 bases not matched to a gene. This CDR3 reads CASSLEDRRSPLHF. CDR3 nucleotide sequence: TGTGCCAGCAGCTTAGAGGACAGGCGTTCACCCCTCCACTTT. The full variable domain, with the rest looked up from reference TRBV7-2 and TRBJ1-6, is GAGVSQSPSNKVTEKGKDVELRCDPISGHTALYWYRQSLGQGLEFLIYFQGNSAPDKSGLPSDRFSAERTGGSVSTLTIQRTQQEDSAVYLCASSLEDRRSPLHFGNGTRLTVT.

The chain employs TRBV27 and TRBJ1-1; D unclear. This CDR3 has 15 amino acids. Trimming removed 3 bases from V and 4 bases from J, with 15 bases in between. Germline CDR1 is MNHEY and CDR2 is SMNVEV (reference sequence). CDR3 residues: CASSFRVAGGTEAFF. The CDR3 DNA sequence: TGTGCCAGCAGTTTCCGGGTTGCGGGAGGCACTGAAGCTTTCTTT.

This CDR3 is CASNSGYGDNEQFF. Written as DNA, the CDR3 is TGCGCCAGCAACTCAGGATATGGGGACAATGAGCAGTTCTTC. The rearrangement links TRBV5-1 to TRBJ2-1; D is unclear. CDR3 length equals 14 residues. The germline V gene encodes CDR1 SGHRS and CDR2 YFSETQ. The V gene lost 6 bases and the J gene lost 5 bases, with 15 bases spanning the gap.

V is TRBV6-5 and J is TRBJ1-4, with a possible D match to TRBD1 (6 bases). The germline V and J ends were trimmed by 2 bases and 8 bases, with 15 bases remaining between them. Per the germline V gene, CDR1 is MNHEY and CDR2 is SVGAGI. The CDR3 has 15 residues. As DNA, the CDR3 is TGTGCCAGCAGTTACACAGGCAGGGGAGGAGAAAAACTGTTTTTT. It yields the protein CASSYTGRGGEKLFF.

The V and J genes are TRBV4-3 and TRBJ2-5; 11 nucleotides agree with TRBD2. The ends lost 3 bases at V and 5 bases at J; junction bases unmatched: 8. There are 16 residues in the CDR3. CDR1 LGHNA and CDR2 YSLEER come from the germline V gene. Written as DNA, the CDR3 is TGCGCCAGCAGCCACTATAGCGGGGGGGGAGCGGAGACCCAGTACTTC. Translated, it gives CASSHYSGGGAETQYF.